A selection of T cell receptor beta chains follows, all from one sample in a study of T cell responses to AZD1222 COVID-19 vaccine. Clones were read by immunoSEQ multiplex PCR, and TCRdb kept only the in-frame ones, dropping some. This table has about 140,000 clones, 90% appearing once. The sample in question was peripheral blood, obtained on day 0 of AZD1222 vaccination. The receptors shown here come from an adult in good health. The CDR3 runs from the conserved cysteine through the conserved F or W. A D gene is named only where the DNA matches it firmly.

TRBJ1-5	TRBV6-5	.	CASSSRSGQPQHF
TRBJ1-5	TRBV21-1	.	CASSKTAVVTGDQPQHF
TRBJ1-3	TRBV27	.	CASSPSPVVQQAGNTIYF
TRBJ1-2	TRBV6-5	.	CASSYSSRGRLGGYTF
TRBJ2-3	TRBV12-5	TRBD2	CASGLSGGYTDTQYF
TRBJ1-1	TRBV11-2	.	CASSLHSNTEAFF
TRBJ1-2	TRBV29-1	TRBD1	CSVGQGQGYTF
TRBJ1-1	TRBV13	.	CASSPIAGRSTEAFF
TRBJ1-2	TRBV19	TRBD1	CASSTRQGANYGYTF
TRBJ2-1	TRBV30	.	CAWSYLGESYNEQFF
TRBJ1-6	TRBV27	.	CASSIMQGSYNSPLHF
TRBJ1-2	TRBV29-1	TRBD1	CSVVGQLYGYTF
TRBJ2-7	TRBV5-1	TRBD2	CASSLVGLAGGEQYF
TRBJ1-5	TRBV19	.	CASSITGINSNQPQHF
TRBJ1-6	TRBV25-1	.	CASSEFGVPGSPLHF
TRBJ1-2	TRBV5-1	TRBD1	CASSPRRGTGEDYGYTF
TRBJ2-1	TRBV7-9	TRBD2	CASSLAAGGSGGREQFF
TRBJ1-1	TRBV6-2/TRBV6-3	TRBD1	CASSNRGEAFF
TRBJ2-1	TRBV9	.	CASTKGDEQFF
TRBJ2-3	TRBV6-5	.	CASGGAPDTQYF
TRBJ2-3	TRBV3-1/TRBV3-2	.	CASSQFLATDTQYF
TRBJ1-3	TRBV5-1	.	CASSLDRSGGNTIYF
TRBJ2-1	TRBV5-1	TRBD2	CASGAGGTVLNEQFF
TRBJ2-6	TRBV2	TRBD1	CASSDSQGLGQGDPGANVLTF
TRBJ1-5	TRBV9	.	CAFGFFRSNQPQHF
TRBJ1-2	TRBV5-4	TRBD1	CASSLGGTGTGNYGYTF
TRBJ2-2	TRBV9	TRBD2	CASSGGGGNTGELFF
TRBJ2-1	TRBV24-1	.	CATSDETEYNEQFF
TRBJ2-4	TRBV12-3/TRBV12-4	.	CASSEGEGSWYF
TRBJ1-5	TRBV4-1	.	CASAAGGLKWGNQPQHF
TRBJ2-6	TRBV5-4	TRBD1	CASSFGQGARGANVLTF
TRBJ1-2	TRBV27	.	CASSLFWGAEVNYGYTF
TRBJ2-1	TRBV2	TRBD1	CASGGGQGAEQFF
TRBJ2-7	TRBV4-3	.	CASSQDPGPYEQYF
TRBJ2-7	TRBV4-1	.	CASSQDEQYF
TRBJ2-1	TRBV19	TRBD1	CASSIDRGHDEQFF
TRBJ1-1	TRBV4-2	.	CASSLLGGAGNTEAFF
TRBJ2-1	TRBV27	TRBD2	CASSRLAAYNEQFF
TRBJ2-6	TRBV5-1	.	CASSREWAGANVLTF
TRBJ2-7	TRBV27	.	CASSRRDKAYEQYF
TRBJ1-1	TRBV5-1	TRBD1	CASSWGDRGPNTEAFF
TRBJ2-7	TRBV5-4	.	CASSLTGIPPQYF
TRBJ1-1	TRBV4-2	.	CASSQEEIGYTEAFF
TRBJ2-3	TRBV6-2/TRBV6-3	.	CASSQPGGHTDTQYF
TRBJ2-7	TRBV19	.	CATSRRNTYEQYF
TRBJ1-6	TRBV27	.	CASSPALEVKPETPLHF
TRBJ2-3	TRBV27	TRBD2	CASSSLTSGATDTQYF
TRBJ2-7	TRBV12-3/TRBV12-4	.	CASSWTVRYEQYF
TRBJ2-5	TRBV7-2	.	CASSLSVFETQYF
TRBJ2-7	TRBV29-1	.	CSVRFRVGYEQYF
TRBJ2-1	TRBV5-1	TRBD2	CASSLLSSGRTYNEQFF